The T cell receptor beta chain under discussion was sequenced for a study of beta chain features in type 1 diabetes. Whole-study results and caveats: Within each of all four CD4+ subsets, Type 1 diabetes patients had TCRB CDR3s that were moderately but significantly shorter. Shorter templates might be favored by PCR, and equally so in patients and in controls.

What was sequenced were expressed TCRB transcripts, since all of the isolated RNA had been reverse transcribed. The data were produced by immunoSEQ multiplex PCR, yet TCRdb's version contains in-frame clones alone and is incomplete. Among about 370,000 clones, around a tenth were seen once, and the ten largest hold over 0.45%. Trimming took 11 bases from V and 1 from J, leaving 12 bases between them. Germline V gives CDR1 MDHEN, CDR2 SYDVKM. This CDR3 has 12 amino acids. There are a few counts of this clone. Its antigen is not identified. Sorting with CD45RO/CCR7/CD25/CD127/CD95/CD27 yielded naive, central memory, regulatory and stem-like memory CD4+ cells.

The sequence was collected from a young man with type 1 diabetes. The chain carries TRBV28 and TRBJ2-7; D perhaps matches TRBD1 (5 bases). The source material was central memory CD4+ T cells from blood. CDR3 DNA: TGTGCCTCACAGGAAAGGTCCTACGAGCAGTACTTC. This translates into CASQERSYEQYF.